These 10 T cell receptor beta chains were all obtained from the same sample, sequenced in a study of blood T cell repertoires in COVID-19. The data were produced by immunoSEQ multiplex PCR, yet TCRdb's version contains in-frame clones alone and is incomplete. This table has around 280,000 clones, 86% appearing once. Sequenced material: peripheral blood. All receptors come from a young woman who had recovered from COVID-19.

The CDR3 is CASGTSGHGYNEQFF. For the CDR3, the DNA is TGTGCCAGCGGGACTAGCGGACACGGATACAATGAGCAGTTCTTC. The chain combines TRBV19 with TRBJ2-1; 11 bases map to TRBD2. Germline loops: CDR1 LNHDA, CDR2 SQIVND (reference sequence). CDR3 length: 15 amino acids. V trimming: 9 bases; J trimming: 4 bases; junction bases outside the gene matches: 8.

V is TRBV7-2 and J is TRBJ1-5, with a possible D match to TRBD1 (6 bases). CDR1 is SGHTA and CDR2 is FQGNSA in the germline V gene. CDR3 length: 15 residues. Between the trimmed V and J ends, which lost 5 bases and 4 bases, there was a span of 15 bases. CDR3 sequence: CASSPGHQLNQPQHF. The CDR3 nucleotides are TGTGCCAGCAGCCCGGGACACCAGTTGAATCAGCCCCAGCATTTT.

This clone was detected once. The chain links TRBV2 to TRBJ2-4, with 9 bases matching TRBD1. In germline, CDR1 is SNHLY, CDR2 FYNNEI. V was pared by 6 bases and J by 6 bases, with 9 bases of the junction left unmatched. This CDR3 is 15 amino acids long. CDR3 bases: TGTGCCAGCAGGCCGACGACAGGGGGTCCAAACATTCAGTACTTC. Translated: CASRPTTGGPNIQYF.

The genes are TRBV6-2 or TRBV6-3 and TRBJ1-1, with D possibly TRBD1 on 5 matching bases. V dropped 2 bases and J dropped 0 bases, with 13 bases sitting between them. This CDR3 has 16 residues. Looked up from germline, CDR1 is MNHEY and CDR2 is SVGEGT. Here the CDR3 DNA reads TGTGCCAGCAGTTACCGGGCGGGGGAACTGAACACTGAAGCTTTCTTT. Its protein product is CASSYRAGELNTEAFF.

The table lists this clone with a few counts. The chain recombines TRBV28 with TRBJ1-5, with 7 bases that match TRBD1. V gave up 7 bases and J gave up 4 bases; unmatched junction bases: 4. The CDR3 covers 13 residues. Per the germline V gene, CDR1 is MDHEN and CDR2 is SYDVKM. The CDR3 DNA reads TGTGCCAGCAACCCGACAGGGAATCAGCCCCAGCATTTT. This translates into CASNPTGNQPQHF.

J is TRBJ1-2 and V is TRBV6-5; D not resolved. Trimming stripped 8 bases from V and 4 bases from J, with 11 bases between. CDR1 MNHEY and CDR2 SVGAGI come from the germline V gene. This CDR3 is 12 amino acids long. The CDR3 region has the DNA TGTGCCAGCTCCGCGGGAGGCTATGGCTACACCTTC. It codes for CASSAGGYGYTF.

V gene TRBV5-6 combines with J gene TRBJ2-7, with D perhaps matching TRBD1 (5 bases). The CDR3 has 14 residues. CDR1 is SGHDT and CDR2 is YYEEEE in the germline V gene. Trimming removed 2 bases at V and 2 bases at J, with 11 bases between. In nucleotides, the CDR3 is TGTGCCAGCAGCTTTACGGACACCCCCTACGAGCAGTACTTC. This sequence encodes CASSFTDTPYEQYF.

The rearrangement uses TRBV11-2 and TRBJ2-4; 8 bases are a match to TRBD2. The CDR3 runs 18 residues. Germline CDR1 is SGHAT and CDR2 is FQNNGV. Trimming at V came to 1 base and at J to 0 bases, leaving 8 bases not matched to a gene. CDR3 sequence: CASSLVLREALAKNIQYF. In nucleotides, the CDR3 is TGTGCCAGCAGCTTAGTTTTGCGGGAGGCTCTAGCCAAAAACATTCAGTACTTC.

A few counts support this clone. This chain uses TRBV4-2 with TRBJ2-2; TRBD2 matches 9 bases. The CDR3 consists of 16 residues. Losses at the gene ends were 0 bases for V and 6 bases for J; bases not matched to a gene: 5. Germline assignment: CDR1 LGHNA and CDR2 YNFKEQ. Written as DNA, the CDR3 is TGTGCCAGCAGCCAAGATTTAGCTAGCGGGGCCGGGGAGCTGTTTTTT. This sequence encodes CASSQDLASGAGELFF.

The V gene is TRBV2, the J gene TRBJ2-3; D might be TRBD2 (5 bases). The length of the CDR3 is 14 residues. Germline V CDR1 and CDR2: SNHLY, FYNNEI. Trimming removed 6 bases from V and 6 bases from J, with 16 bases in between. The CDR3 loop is CASSSWGTGDTQYF. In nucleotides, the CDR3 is TGTGCCAGCAGCTCCTGGGGAACGGGGGATACGCAGTATTTT.